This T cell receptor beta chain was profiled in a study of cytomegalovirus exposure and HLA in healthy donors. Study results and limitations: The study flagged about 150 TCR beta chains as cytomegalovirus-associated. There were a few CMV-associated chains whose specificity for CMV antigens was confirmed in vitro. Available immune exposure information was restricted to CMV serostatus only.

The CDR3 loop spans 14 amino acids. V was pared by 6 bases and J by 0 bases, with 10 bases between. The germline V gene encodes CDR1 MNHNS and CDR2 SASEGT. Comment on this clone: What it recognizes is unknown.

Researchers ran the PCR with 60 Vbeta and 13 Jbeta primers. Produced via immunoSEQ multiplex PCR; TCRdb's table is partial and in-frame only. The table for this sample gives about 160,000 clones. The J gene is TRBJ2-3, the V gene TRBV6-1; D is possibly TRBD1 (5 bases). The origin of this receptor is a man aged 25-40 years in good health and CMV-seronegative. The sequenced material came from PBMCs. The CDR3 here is CASSRGQSTDTQYF. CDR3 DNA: TGTGCCAGCAGCAGAGGACAAAGCACAGATACGCAGTATTTT.